This passage covers 27 T cell receptor beta chains from one sample sequenced in a study of PD-1 blockade in classical Hodgkin lymphoma. TCRdb's table, derived via immunoSEQ multiplex PCR, lists solely in-frame clones and lacks some. The table has tens of thousands of clones, about 70% seen once. Described time point: cycle 4 day 1 (C4D1), after more than 5 weeks of nivolumab. Relapse was seen in all patients after autologous stem cell transplantation, and brentuximab vedotin exposure was variable. Using magnetic negative selection, the CD4+ T cells were separated out of thawed PBMCs. Sample: CD4+ T cells from blood, taken before the fourth cycle of nivolumab. The receptor set was obtained from a human donor with classical Hodgkin lymphoma.

This chain links TRBV6-1 with TRBJ2-3; weak D call: TRBD2 (5 bases). Trimming pared 4 bases from V and 2 bases from J, leaving 7 bases between. The CDR3 has 13 residues. Germline assignment: CDR1 MNHNS and CDR2 SASEGT. CDR3 coding DNA: TGTGCCAGCAGTGGAGGGTTCACAGATACGCAGTATTTT. This codes for CASSGGFTDTQYF.

A single count supports this clone. The V call is TRBV7-2, the J call TRBJ1-2; 9 bases are a match to TRBD1. The CDR3 contains 16 residues. Germline lookup yields CDR1 SGHTA and CDR2 FQGNSA. Trimming took 1 base from V and 11 from J; bases not matched to a gene: 14. CDR3 amino acids: CASSLGGLEQGAGYTF. The CDR3 bases are TGTGCCAGCAGCTTAGGGGGTTTGGAACAGGGGGCAGGATACACCTTC.

This chain uses TRBV15 with TRBJ1-5, with 7 bases identical to TRBD1. Trimming took 3 bases from V and 5 from J; bases not matched to a gene: 7. The V gene's germline CDR1 is LNHNV and CDR2 YYDKDF (reference sequence). The CDR3 loop spans 15 amino acids. CDR3 in DNA: TGTGCCACCAGCAGGACAGGGAACAGAGATCAGCCCCAGCATTTT. It encodes CATSRTGNRDQPQHF.

The chain couples TRBV11-3 to TRBJ2-1, with 11 positions matching TRBD1. This CDR3 is built from 13 residues. Germline-derived CDR1 and CDR2 are SGHNT and YENEEA. After removal of 4 bases from V and 13 bases from J, the junction contained 6 bases not matched to a gene. The CDR3 DNA follows: TGTGCCAGCAGCTCCGCCGGGACAGGGGGACAGTTCTTC. This sequence encodes CASSSAGTGGQFF.

The gene calls are TRBV9 and TRBJ2-3; TRBD2 matches 10 bases. Germline CDR1 and CDR2: SGDLS and YYNGEE. Trimming removed 0 bases from V and 6 bases from J; junction bases left unmatched: 4. The CDR3 loop spans 15 amino acids. The CDR3 bases are TGTGCCAGCAGCGTAGTTAGCGGGGGGCTGGATACGCAGTATTTT. Translation gives CASSVVSGGLDTQYF.

CDR3: CASSPLGDVSNQPQHF. CDR3 nucleotides: TGTGCCAGCAGCCCGCTTGGGGACGTTAGCAATCAGCCCCAGCATTTT. The rearrangement uses TRBV4-2 and TRBJ1-5; possibly TRBD1 for D (5 bases). The CDR3 length is 16 residues. The V and J ends lost 4 bases and 0 bases respectively, with 13 bases between them. From germline, CDR1 is LGHNA and CDR2 YNFKEQ.

This clone is a singleton in its sample. The chain is built from TRBV4-3 and TRBJ2-1; 7 positions agree with TRBD1. This CDR3 spans 15 amino acids. Germline assignment: CDR1 LGHNA and CDR2 YSLEER. Trimming removed 7 bases from V and 7 bases from J; junction bases left unmatched: 13. CDR3 in amino acids: CASMRERGRINEQFF. The DNA for the CDR3 is TGCGCCAGCATGAGGGAGAGGGGGCGCATAAATGAGCAGTTCTTC.

This clone was found once. This chain uses TRBV7-9 with TRBJ2-5, with 7 bases matching TRBD1. The germline V gene has CDR1 SEHNR and CDR2 FQNEAQ (reference sequence). This CDR3 spans 15 amino acids. V dropped 0 bases and J dropped 4; count of bases not matched to a gene: 5. The CDR3 reads CASSLALDRRETQYF. The CDR3 coding sequence is TGTGCCAGCAGCTTAGCATTGGACAGGCGAGAGACCCAGTACTTC.

This clone has just one count. The J gene is TRBJ1-4, the V gene TRBV19; 7 nucleotides agree with TRBD1. The CDR3 runs 13 residues. The germline CDR1 and CDR2 sequences are LNHDA and SQIVND (reference sequence). The J segment lost 8 bases and the V segment lost 8 bases, leaving 8 bases of the junction unmatched. The CDR3 spells CASSRQGEEKLFF. CDR3 nucleotides: TGTGCCAGTTCAAGACAGGGTGAGGAAAAACTGTTTTTT. The full variable domain, completed using reference TRBV19 and TRBJ1-4, is DGGITQSPKYLFRKEGQNVTLSCEQNLNHDAMYWYRQDPGQGLRLIYYSQIVNDFQKGDIAEGYSVSREKKESFPLTVTSAQKNPTAFYLCASSRQGEEKLFFGSGTQLSVL.

The genes are TRBV4-3 and TRBJ1-4; no firm D call. The ends were cut back, 2 bases at V and 0 bases at J, with 7 bases in the middle. Germline V gene data show CDR1 as LGHNA and CDR2 as YSLEER. CDR3 length equals 15 residues. CDR3 DNA: TGCGCCAGCAGCCAATGGACCACAACTAATGAAAAACTGTTTTTT. Translated: CASSQWTTTNEKLFF.

The genes are TRBV21-1 and TRBJ2-7; the table's D call of TRBD2 was not tested on the DNA. TRBV21-1 is listed as a pseudogene. CDR3 size: 13 residues. This CDR3 is CASKQRGGNEQYF. The CDR3 nucleotides are TGTGCCAGCAAGCAGCGTGGAGGCAACGAGCAGTACTTC.

V and J are TRBV5-5 and TRBJ2-5; TRBD2 might be the D (7 bases). V gave up 0 bases and J gave up 10 bases, with 16 bases separating them. Germline V lookup: CDR1 SGHKS, CDR2 YYEKEE (reference sequence). The CDR3 contains 14 residues. The CDR3 loop reads CASSLGGGLEVQYF. The CDR3 DNA reads TGTGCCAGCAGCTTGGGCGGGGGCCTCGAGGTCCAGTACTTC.

The chain joins TRBV27 to TRBJ1-2; 8 bases align to TRBD1. Germline CDR1 reads MNHEY; CDR2 reads SMNVEV (reference sequence). J gave up 5 bases and V 5 bases, and 13 bases lay outside the gene matches. This CDR3 is 16 amino acids long. CDR3 region: CASSRAKTGTGYGYTF. For the CDR3, the DNA is TGTGCCAGCAGTCGGGCGAAAACCGGGACAGGATATGGCTACACCTTC.

The chain combines TRBV19 with TRBJ2-1, with 11 bases identical to TRBD2. Losses at the gene ends were 4 bases for V and 6 bases for J; bases not matched to a gene: 5. The CDR3 length is 15 residues. Germline loops: CDR1 LNHDA, CDR2 SQIVND (reference sequence). CDR3 amino acids: CASSTLAGVLNEQFF. Here the CDR3 DNA reads TGTGCCAGTAGTACACTAGCGGGGGTGCTCAATGAGCAGTTCTTC.

This clone came up once. This chain joins TRBV7-2 and TRBJ2-3; D remains ambiguous. This CDR3 is 14 amino acids long. V was pared by 5 bases and J by 2 bases, with 11 bases between. The germline V gene encodes CDR1 SGHTA and CDR2 FQGNSA. The CDR3 DNA reads as TGTGCCAGCAGCCCCTGGCCATACACAGATACGCAGTATTTT. This codes for CASSPWPYTDTQYF.

This clone has just a few counts. The chain joins TRBV7-2 to TRBJ2-2; D remains ambiguous. Germline V gene sequence: CDR1 SGHTA, CDR2 FQGNSA. This CDR3 is 12 amino acids long. The V and J ends lost 4 bases and 3 bases respectively, with 3 bases between them. The CDR3 reads CASSSYTGELFF. CDR3 DNA sequence: TGTGCCAGCAGCTCCTACACCGGGGAGCTGTTTTTT.

This clone was counted a few times. The V gene is TRBV5-6, the J gene TRBJ2-6; D uncertain. The germline CDR1 and CDR2 sequences are SGHDT and YYEEEE. V was shortened by 5 bases and J by 0 bases, with 18 bases between the two germline ends. The CDR3 loop spans 18 amino acids. The DNA for the CDR3 is TGTGCCAGCAGATCTACAGCTACCTGGACCTCTGGGGCCAACGTCCTGACTTTC. It codes for CASRSTATWTSGANVLTF. The full variable domain, rest sourced from reference TRBV5-6 and TRBJ2-6, is DAGVTQSPTHLIKTRGQQVTLRCSPKSGHDTVSWYQQALGQGPQFIFQYYEEEERQRGNFPDRFSGHQFPNYSSELNVNALLLGDSALYLCASRSTATWTSGANVLTFGAGSRLTVL.

CDR3 sequence (DNA): TGTGCCAGTAGGCGGGGGGGAACTGGAAACACCATATATTTT. Translated, it gives CASRRGGTGNTIYF. V and J are TRBV19 and TRBJ1-3; tentative D call: TRBD1 (5 bases). CDR3 length: 14 amino acids. Germline V gene data show CDR1 as LNHDA and CDR2 as SQIVND (reference sequence). Trimming removed 6 bases from V and 2 bases from J, with 11 bases in between.

V usage is TRBV28 and J usage is TRBJ2-3, with no clear D. CDR3 length equals 13 residues. Trimming left V 7 bases short and J 0 bases short, with 8 bases between. The germline V gene encodes CDR1 MDHEN and CDR2 SYDVKM. For the CDR3, the DNA is TGTGCCAGCACCACCGGCAGCACAGATACGCAGTATTTT. Its translation: CASTTGSTDTQYF.

This clone is a singleton in its sample. The CDR3 protein is CASSVTGTENSPLHF. CDR3 nucleotides: TGTGCCAGCAGCGTTACCGGGACAGAGAATTCACCCCTCCACTTT. The V gene is TRBV9, the J gene TRBJ1-6; 7 bases fit TRBD1. The trim removed 2 bases at V and 7 bases at J, leaving 6 bases unmatched. The CDR3 length is 15 residues. CDR1 and CDR2 from the germline V gene are SGDLS and YYNGEE.

This rearrangement joins TRBV7-1 to TRBJ1-4; 8 nucleotides align to TRBD1. TRBV7-1 falls under the ORF class, with uncertain function. The trim removed 4 bases at V and 9 bases at J, leaving 13 bases unmatched. The CDR3 has 16 residues. Here the CDR3 DNA reads TGTGCCAGCAGCTTAGCGGGGACAGGAGAAGGCAAAAAACTGTTTTTT. Translating it yields CASSLAGTGEGKKLFF.

The chain uses TRBV7-8 and TRBJ2-2; D gene uncertain. Germline CDR1 SGHVS, CDR2 FQNEAQ. The V gene lost 5 bases and the J gene lost 0 bases, with 10 bases spanning the gap. The CDR3 covers 15 residues. For the CDR3, the DNA is TGTGCCAGCAGCCGCCGGGCCCCGAACACCGGGGAGCTGTTTTTT. Translated: CASSRRAPNTGELFF.

The chain uses TRBV18 and TRBJ2-1; 10 bases align to TRBD2. Germline CDR1 reads KGHSH; CDR2 reads LQKENI. The CDR3 spans 14 residues. V lost 2 bases and J lost 7; bases outside the gene matches: 2. CDR3 DNA sequence: TGTGCCAGCTCACCAGGACTAGCGGTGAATGAGCAGTTCTTC. Translated, it gives CASSPGLAVNEQFF. Together with reference TRBV18 and TRBJ2-1, the CDR3 gives the full variable domain: NAGVMQNPRHLVRRRGQEARLRCSPMKGHSHVYWYRQLPEEGLKFMVYLQKENIIDESGMPKERFSAEFPKEGPSILRIQQVVRGDSAAYFCASSPGLAVNEQFFGPGTRLTVL.

The chain employs TRBV7-6 and TRBJ1-4, with D possibly TRBD1 on 5 matching bases. The CDR3 consists of 15 residues. Germline V CDR1 and CDR2: SGHVS, FNYEAQ. V was clipped by 5 bases and J by 8 bases, with 18 bases between them. The CDR3 bases are TGTGCCAGCAGCCAAGACCGGAGGGGAGGGGAAAAACTGTTTTTT. Protein sequence: CASSQDRRGGEKLFF.

The gene calls are TRBV7-3 and TRBJ1-1, with 7 bases that match TRBD1. Losses at the gene ends were 5 bases for V and 0 bases for J; bases not matched to a gene: 3. Germline CDR1 and CDR2: SGHTA and FQGTGA. This CDR3 is 14 amino acids long. The CDR3 DNA sequence: TGTGCCAGCAGCCCCGGGACAGTGAACACTGAAGCTTTCTTT. Amino acids: CASSPGTVNTEAFF.

This rearrangement joins TRBV4-3 to TRBJ2-5; a possible D gene is TRBD2 (6 bases). CDR1 and CDR2 (germline): LGHNA, YSLEER. V was pared by 1 base and J by 7 bases, with 13 bases between. The CDR3 extends over 14 amino acids. The CDR3: CASSQATRTGTQYF. The CDR3 DNA reads TGCGCCAGCAGCCAAGCGACTAGAACAGGGACCCAGTACTTC.

The V call is TRBV15, the J call TRBJ2-1; TRBD2 agrees at 10 bases. Per the germline V gene, CDR1 is LNHNV and CDR2 is YYDKDF (reference sequence). The junction had 8 bases not matched to a gene; V was cut back by 0 bases and J by 6 bases. The CDR3 contains 17 residues. The CDR3 protein is CATSRDRLAGASNEQFF. The CDR3, as DNA: TGTGCCACCAGCAGAGACCGTCTAGCGGGGGCCTCCAATGAGCAGTTCTTC.